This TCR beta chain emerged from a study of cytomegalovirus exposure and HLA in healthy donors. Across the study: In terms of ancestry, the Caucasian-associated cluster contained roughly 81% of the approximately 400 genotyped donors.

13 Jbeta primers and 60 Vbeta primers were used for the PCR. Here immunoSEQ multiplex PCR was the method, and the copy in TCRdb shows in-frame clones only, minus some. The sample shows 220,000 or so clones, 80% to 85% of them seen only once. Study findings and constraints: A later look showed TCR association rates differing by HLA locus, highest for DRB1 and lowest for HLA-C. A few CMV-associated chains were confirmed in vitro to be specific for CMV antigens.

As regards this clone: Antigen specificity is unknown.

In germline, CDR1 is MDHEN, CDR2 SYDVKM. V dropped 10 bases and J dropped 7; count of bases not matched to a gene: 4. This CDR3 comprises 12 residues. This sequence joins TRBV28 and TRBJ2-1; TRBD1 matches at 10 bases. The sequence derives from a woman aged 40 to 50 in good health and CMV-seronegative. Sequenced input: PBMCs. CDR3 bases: TGTGCCACCGACAGGGGGCTGAATGAGCAGTTCTTC. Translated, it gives CATDRGLNEQFF. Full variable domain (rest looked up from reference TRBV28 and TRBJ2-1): DVKVTQSSRYLVKRTGEKVFLECVQDMDHENMFWYRQDPGLGLRLIYFSYDVKMKEKGDIPEGYSVSREKKERFSLILESASTNQTSMYLCATDRGLNEQFFGPGTRLTVL.